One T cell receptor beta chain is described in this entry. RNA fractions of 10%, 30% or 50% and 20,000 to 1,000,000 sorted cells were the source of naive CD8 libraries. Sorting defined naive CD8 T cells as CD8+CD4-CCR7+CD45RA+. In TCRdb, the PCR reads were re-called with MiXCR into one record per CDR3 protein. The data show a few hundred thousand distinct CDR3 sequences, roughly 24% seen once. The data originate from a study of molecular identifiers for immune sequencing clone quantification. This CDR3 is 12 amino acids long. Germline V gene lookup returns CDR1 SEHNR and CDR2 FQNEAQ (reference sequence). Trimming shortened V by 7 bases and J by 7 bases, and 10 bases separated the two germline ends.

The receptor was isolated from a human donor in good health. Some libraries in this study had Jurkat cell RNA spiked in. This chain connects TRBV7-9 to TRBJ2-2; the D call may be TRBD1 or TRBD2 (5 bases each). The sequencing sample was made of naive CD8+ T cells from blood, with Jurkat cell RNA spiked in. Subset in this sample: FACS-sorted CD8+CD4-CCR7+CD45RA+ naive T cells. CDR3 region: CASTLGGGELFF. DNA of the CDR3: TGTGCCAGCACCCTTGGGGGCGGGGAGCTGTTTTTT. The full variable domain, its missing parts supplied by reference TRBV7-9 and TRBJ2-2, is DTGVSQNPRHKITKRGQNVTFRCDPISEHNRLYWYRQTLGQGPEFLTYFQNEAQLEKSRLLSDRFSAERPKGSFSTLEIQRTEQGDSAMYLCASTLGGGELFFGEGSRLTVL.